What follows is one TCR beta chain and its context. The antigen is not known. This entry comes from a study of radiation and T cells in renal cell carcinoma. Regarding the study as a whole: From baseline, blood top tumor clonotypes peaked at 2 weeks post-radiation.

Profiled with immunoSEQ multiplex PCR; TCRdb holds only in-frame clones, not every one. The table has 130,000 or so clones, over 75% seen once. The V gene lost 2 bases and the J gene lost 2 bases, with 10 bases spanning the gap. The V gene's germline CDR1 is SGDLS and CDR2 YYNGEE. The CDR3 contains 15 residues. Sample time point: baseline pretreatment blood. Treatment meaning: 15 Gy SBRT to primary tumor, nephrectomy 4 weeks later. After SBRT, blood was collected at 2 and 4 weeks, plus baseline. Clear cell pathology was present in this patient's renal cell carcinoma. The gene calls are TRBV9 and TRBJ2-2; tentatively, D is TRBD2 (5 bases). The sample here was blood, taken from a patient whose treatment included radiotherapy and nephrectomy. This TCR came from a woman in her fifties or sixties with renal cell carcinoma. DNA for the CDR3: TGTGCCAGCAGCGTCCGGGGATTTAACACCGGGGAGCTGTTTTTT. It yields the protein CASSVRGFNTGELFF.